These T cell receptor beta chains were read from a single sample in a study of OX40 agonist ivuxolimab in advanced cancers. The assay was immunoSEQ multiplex PCR, and TCRdb's table has in-frame clones only and misses some. The table shows tens of thousands of clones, with approximately 89% occurring only once. This specimen consisted of CD4+ or CD8+ T cells sorted from blood, obtained in a trial of the OX40 agonist ivuxolimab. These receptors were obtained from an adult with an advanced solid tumor such as melanoma, head and neck, liver or kidney cancer. Both conserved end residues are part of each CDR3. The D gene is left open where the match is weak. Rows may omit the clone size; those that give it use once, few, many or a size class.

V	J	size	D	CDR3	DNA
TRBV28	TRBJ2-3	-	TRBD2	CAGGKIAGGRTDTQYF	TGTGCCGGAGGGAAGATAGCGGGAGGGCGCACAGATACGCAGTATTTT
TRBV6-1	TRBJ2-3	-	-	CASSPASARGNTQYF	TGTGCCAGCAGTCCTGCGTCGGCCCGGGGCAATACGCAGTATTTT
TRBV4-3	TRBJ2-7	-	-	CASSQERAYEQYF	TGCGCCAGCAGCCAAGAAAGAGCCTACGAGCAGTACTTC
TRBV7-8	TRBJ2-3	once	-	CASSLTGTRTDTQYF	TGTGCCAGCAGCTTAACCGGGACACGCACAGATACGCAGTATTTT
TRBV27	TRBJ2-1	once	TRBD1	CASSLIGDRAYNEQFF	TGTGCCAGCAGTTTAATCGGAGACAGGGCCTACAATGAGCAGTTCTTC
TRBV7-2	TRBJ2-2	-	-	CASSLVPSGGITGELFF	TGTGCCAGCAGCTTAGTCCCCTCCGGGGGTATCACCGGGGAGCTGTTTTTT
TRBV19	TRBJ2-4	-	-	CASSKRGQGDNIQYF	TGTGCCAGCAGTAAACGGGGGCAGGGGGACAACATTCAGTACTTC
TRBV6-5	TRBJ1-4	-	-	CATQSPTEKLFF	TGTGCCACCCAGTCCCCCACTGAAAAACTGTTTTTT
TRBV5-4	TRBJ1-3	-	-	CASSPFGPQGRSTIYF	TGTGCCAGCAGCCCCTTCGGCCCCCAGGGGCGAAGCACCATATATTTT
TRBV7-9	TRBJ2-2	-	-	CASSLGSFGTGELFF	TGTGCCAGCAGCTTAGGATCGTTTGGCACCGGGGAGCTGTTTTTT
TRBV10-3	TRBJ2-7	-	-	CAIRQDPSYEQYF	TGTGCCATCAGGCAGGACCCGTCCTACGAGCAGTACTTC
TRBV2	TRBJ2-3	-	TRBD1	CASSETGGANLDTQYF	TGTGCCAGCAGTGAGACAGGGGGCGCGAATTTGGATACGCAGTATTTT
TRBV7-2	TRBJ1-1	-	-	CASSLAGLNTEAFF	TGTGCCAGCAGCTTAGCGGGGCTGAACACTGAAGCTTTCTTT
TRBV6-6	TRBJ2-7	-	TRBD1	CASSYSGQDYEQYF	TGTGCCAGCAGTTACTCGGGACAGGACTACGAGCAGTACTTC
TRBV5-1	TRBJ2-3	once	TRBD2	CASTLGTSMATDTQYF	TGCGCCAGCACCCTAGGGACTAGCATGGCCACAGATACGCAGTATTTT
TRBV5-1	TRBJ2-1	-	-	CASSLRQPNNEQFF	TGCGCCAGCAGCTTGCGGCAACCAAACAATGAGCAGTTCTTC
TRBV11-3	TRBJ2-1	-	-	CASSLDGGAGFNEQFF	TGTGCCAGCAGCTTAGATGGGGGGGCGGGATTCAATGAGCAGTTCTTC
TRBV19	TRBJ1-2	-	-	CASSAPGRGGYTF	TGTGCCAGTAGCGCGCCGGGACGGGGAGGCTACACCTTC
TRBV5-1	TRBJ2-2	once	TRBD1	CATAPGTGGTGELFF	TGCGCCACAGCCCCCGGGACAGGGGGCACCGGGGAGCTGTTTTTT
TRBV11-1	TRBJ2-5	-	-	CASSFRLQGAETQYF	TGTGCCAGCAGCTTCCGTTTACAGGGTGCGGAGACCCAGTACTTC
TRBV5-1	TRBJ2-1	once	-	CASSLDRRGNRADEQFF	TGCGCCAGCAGCTTGGATCGTAGGGGGAACAGGGCCGATGAGCAGTTCTTC
TRBV7-9	TRBJ1-2	-	-	CASSLDTEHYGYTF	TGTGCCAGCAGCTTAGATACGGAGCACTATGGCTACACCTTC
TRBV18	TRBJ1-5	-	TRBD1	CASSPGQGMGQPQHF	TGTGCCAGCTCACCGGGACAGGGAATGGGTCAGCCCCAGCATTTT
TRBV11-2	TRBJ2-1	-	TRBD2	CASSLTGTSSNEQFF	TGTGCCAGCAGCTTAACCGGGACTAGCAGCAATGAGCAGTTCTTC
TRBV29-1	TRBJ2-1	once	TRBD2	CSGEEAGGSDEQFF	TGCAGCGGGGAAGAAGCGGGAGGGTCCGATGAGCAGTTCTTC
TRBV30	TRBJ2-6	-	-	CAWTFAGANVLTF	TGTGCCTGGACTTTTGCTGGGGCCAACGTCCTGACTTTC
TRBV30	TRBJ2-6	once	-	CAWRGGAGIGANVLTF	TGTGCCTGGAGAGGGGGGGCAGGGATCGGGGCCAACGTCCTGACTTTC
TRBV14	TRBJ2-7	-	TRBD1	CASSQVPGGYEQYF	TGTGCCAGCAGCCAAGTCCCAGGGGGCTACGAGCAGTACTTC
TRBV28	TRBJ1-2	-	TRBD1	CASSDRGDRGHGYTF	TGTGCCAGCAGTGACAGGGGGGACAGGGGGCATGGCTACACCTTC
TRBV18	TRBJ1-2	-	-	CASSLTQGQDYGYTF	TGTGCCAGCTCATTAACCCAGGGGCAGGACTATGGCTACACCTTC
TRBV9	TRBJ2-7	-	-	CASSVAQSPQSEQYF	TGTGCCAGCAGCGTAGCGCAGTCACCGCAAAGCGAGCAGTACTTC
TRBV5-1	TRBJ1-2	once	-	CASSPDGYGYTF	TGCGCCAGCAGCCCCGACGGCTATGGCTACACCTTC
TRBV4-3	TRBJ2-2	-	-	CASSQDAPYTGELFF	TGCGCCAGCAGCCAAGACGCTCCATACACCGGGGAGCTGTTTTTT
TRBV19	TRBJ2-7	few	TRBD2	CASSSGTSVTYEQYF	TGTGCCAGTAGTTCCGGGACTAGCGTTACCTACGAGCAGTACTTC
TRBV30	TRBJ1-2	-	TRBD1	CAWSVSGGGQGYTF	TGTGCCTGGAGTGTCTCAGGGGGCGGTCAGGGCTACACCTTC
TRBV6-1	TRBJ1-5	-	-	CASSVGPSPSLSNQPQHF	TGTGCCAGCAGTGTTGGACCAAGCCCGTCCCTTAGCAATCAGCCCCAGCATTTT
TRBV28	TRBJ1-1	-	-	CASSSFNTEAFF	TGTGCCAGCAGTTCCTTCAACACTGAAGCTTTCTTT
TRBV7-9	TRBJ2-1	-	-	CASSNHNEQFF	TGTGCCAGCAGCAACCACAATGAGCAGTTCTTC
TRBV10-3	TRBJ2-1	-	-	CAISSTTGSSYNEQFF	TGTGCCATCAGTTCAACGACTGGGAGCTCCTACAATGAGCAGTTCTTC
TRBV5-4	TRBJ2-7	-	-	CASSLFGGSYEQYF	TGTGCCAGCAGCTTGTTCGGAGGCTCCTACGAGCAGTACTTC
TRBV7-9	TRBJ1-3	-	-	CASSLAGTRGNTIYF	TGTGCCAGCAGCTTAGCAGGGACGAGGGGAAACACCATATATTTT
TRBV10-3	TRBJ2-7	-	TRBD2	CAIEAGGSSYEQYF	TGTGCCATCGAAGCGGGAGGGTCTTCCTACGAGCAGTACTTC
TRBV7-9	TRBJ2-3	-	TRBD2	CASSPVRAGGGDTQYF	TGTGCCAGCAGCCCGGTTCGCGCGGGAGGAGGAGATACGCAGTATTTT
TRBV30	TRBJ1-1	few	-	CAWIFGGAGTEAFF	TGTGCCTGGATCTTTGGGGGCGCCGGTACTGAAGCTTTCTTT
TRBV6-6	TRBJ1-1	-	-	CASSYRGRAEAFF	TGTGCCAGCAGTTACCGGGGGCGGGCTGAAGCTTTCTTT
TRBV19	TRBJ2-3	-	TRBD2	CASSSPPGLAGGRVTDTQYF	TGTGCCAGTAGTTCCCCCCCGGGACTAGCGGGAGGGCGGGTCACAGATACGCAGTATTTT